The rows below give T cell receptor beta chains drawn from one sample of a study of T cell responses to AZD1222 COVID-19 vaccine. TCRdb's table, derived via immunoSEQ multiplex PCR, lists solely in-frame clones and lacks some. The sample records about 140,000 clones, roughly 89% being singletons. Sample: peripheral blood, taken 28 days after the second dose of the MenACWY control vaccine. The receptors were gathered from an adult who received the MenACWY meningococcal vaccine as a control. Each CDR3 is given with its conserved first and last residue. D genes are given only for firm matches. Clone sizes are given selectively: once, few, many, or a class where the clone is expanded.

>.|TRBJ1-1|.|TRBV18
CASSPNGQGTEAFF
TGTGCCAGCTCACCTAACGGTCAGGGGACTGAAGCTTTCTTT
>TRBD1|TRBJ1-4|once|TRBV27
CASSSQGAGEEKLFF
TGTGCCAGCAGTTCTCAGGGGGCAGGGGAAGAAAAACTGTTTTTT
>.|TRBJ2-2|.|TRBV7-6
CASSRGNRGTGELFF
TGTGCCAGCAGCCGGGGGAACAGGGGCACCGGGGAGCTGTTTTTT
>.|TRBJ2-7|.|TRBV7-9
CASSLGGGEQYF
TGTGCCAGCAGCTTGGGTGGCGGGGAGCAGTACTTC
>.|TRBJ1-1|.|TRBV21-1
CASSRGGNKQNTEAFF
TGTGCCAGCAGCAGGGGGGGGAACAAACAGAACACTGAAGCTTTCTTT
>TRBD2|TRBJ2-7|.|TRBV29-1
CSVAGLAGFILEQYF
TGCAGCGTTGCCGGACTAGCGGGATTCATTCTCGAGCAGTACTTC
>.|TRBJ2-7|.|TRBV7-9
CASSQGPIYEQYF
TGTGCCAGCAGCCAGGGCCCGATCTACGAGCAGTACTTC
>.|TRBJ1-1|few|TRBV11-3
CASSTGGNTEAFF
TGTGCCAGCAGCACCGGGGGGAACACTGAAGCTTTCTTT
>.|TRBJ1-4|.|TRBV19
CASSGAGEKLFF
TGTGCCAGTAGTGGGGCGGGCGAAAAACTGTTTTTT
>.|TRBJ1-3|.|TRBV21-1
CASSGGTKIGIGGNTIYF
TGTGCCAGCAGCGGCGGGACTAAAATCGGTATCGGTGGAAACACCATATATTTT
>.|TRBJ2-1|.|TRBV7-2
CASSLRNTWNEQFF
TGTGCCAGCAGCTTACGGAACACCTGGAATGAGCAGTTCTTC
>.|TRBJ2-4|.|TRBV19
CASSIVGRTNIQYF
TGTGCCAGTAGTATAGTAGGCAGGACCAACATTCAGTACTTC
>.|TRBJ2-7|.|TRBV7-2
CASSSYPSYEQYF
TGTGCCAGCAGCTCGTACCCCTCCTACGAGCAGTACTTC
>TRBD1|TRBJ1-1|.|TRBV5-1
CASSGDRGMNTEAFF
TGCGCCAGCAGCGGAGACAGGGGTATGAACACTGAAGCTTTCTTT
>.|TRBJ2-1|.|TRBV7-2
CASRPTWGYNEQFF
TGTGCCAGCAGACCTACCTGGGGCTACAATGAGCAGTTCTTC
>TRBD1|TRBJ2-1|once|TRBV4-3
CASSLPGQGYNEQFF
TGCGCCAGCAGCCTTCCGGGACAGGGATACAATGAGCAGTTCTTC
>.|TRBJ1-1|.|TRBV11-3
CASSLVPGTEAFF
TGTGCCAGCAGCTTAGTGCCGGGCACTGAAGCTTTCTTT
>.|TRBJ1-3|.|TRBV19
CASRGGNTIYF
TGTGCCAGTAGGGGGGGAAACACCATATATTTT
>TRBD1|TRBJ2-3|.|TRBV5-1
CASSLIPGQDTDTQYF
TGCGCCAGCAGCTTGATCCCCGGACAGGACACAGATACGCAGTATTTT
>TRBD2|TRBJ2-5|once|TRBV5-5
CASSLELAGGFQETQYF
TGTGCCAGCAGCTTGGAACTAGCGGGGGGCTTCCAAGAGACCCAGTACTTC
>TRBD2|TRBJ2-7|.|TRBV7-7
CASSLLLAGGPSEQYF
TGTGCTAGCAGCTTGTTACTAGCGGGAGGGCCCAGTGAGCAGTACTTC
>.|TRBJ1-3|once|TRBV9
CASSWDENTIYF
TGTGCCAGCAGCTGGGATGAGAACACCATATATTTT
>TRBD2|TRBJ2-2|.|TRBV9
CASSVGAGWNTGELFF
TGTGCCAGCAGCGTAGGAGCGGGGTGGAACACCGGGGAGCTGTTTTTT
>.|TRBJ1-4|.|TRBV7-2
CASSLAYNEKLFF
TGTGCCAGCAGCTTAGCGTATAATGAAAAACTGTTTTTT
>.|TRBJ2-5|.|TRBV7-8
CASSLGGDQETQYF
TGTGCCAGCAGCTTAGGGGGCGACCAAGAGACCCAGTACTTC
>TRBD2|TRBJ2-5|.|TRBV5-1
CATRGGGRQETQYF
TGCGCCACCCGGGGCGGGGGTCGACAAGAGACCCAGTACTTC
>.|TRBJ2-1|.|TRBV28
CASGQGAGVNEQFF
TGTGCCAGCGGCCAGGGGGCGGGGGTCAATGAGCAGTTCTTC
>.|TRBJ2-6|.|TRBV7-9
CASSLVGSGANVLTF
TGTGCCAGCAGCTTAGTAGGGTCCGGGGCCAACGTCCTGACTTTC
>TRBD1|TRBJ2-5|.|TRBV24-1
CATSDIGQGMETQYF
TGTGCCACCAGTGATATCGGACAGGGGATGGAGACCCAGTACTTC
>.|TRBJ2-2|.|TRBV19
CASSMYRENTGELFF
TGTGCCAGTAGTATGTACAGGGAGAACACCGGGGAGCTGTTTTTT
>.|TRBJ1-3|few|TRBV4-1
CASSQEIWAGSGNTIYF
TGCGCCAGCAGCCAAGAAATTTGGGCAGGCTCTGGAAACACCATATATTTT
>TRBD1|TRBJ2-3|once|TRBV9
CASSVQGATDTQYF
TGTGCCAGCAGCGTCCAGGGGGCCACAGATACGCAGTATTTT
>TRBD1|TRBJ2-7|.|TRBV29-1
CSVEDRRTGTYEQYF
TGCAGCGTTGAAGATCGTCGGACAGGGACCTACGAGCAGTACTTC
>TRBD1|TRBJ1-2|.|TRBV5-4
CASRVSTGENYGYTF
TGTGCCAGCAGGGTATCGACAGGGGAGAACTATGGCTACACCTTC
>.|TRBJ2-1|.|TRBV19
CASSMIPSSGIYNEQFF
TGTGCCAGTAGTATGATCCCTAGCTCGGGGATATACAATGAGCAGTTCTTC
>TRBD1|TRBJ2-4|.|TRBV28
CASSIPGTGVQNIQYF
TGTGCCAGCAGTATACCCGGGACAGGGGTCCAAAACATTCAGTACTTC
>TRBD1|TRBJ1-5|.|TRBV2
CASTTLKTGTFSQPQHF
TGTGCCAGCACCACATTGAAGACAGGGACGTTCAGTCAGCCCCAGCATTTT
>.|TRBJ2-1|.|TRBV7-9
CASSKSAALYNEQFF
TGTGCCAGCAGCAAATCAGCAGCACTCTACAATGAGCAGTTCTTC
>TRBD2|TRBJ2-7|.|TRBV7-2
CASRTGSGTAYEQYF
TGTGCCAGCAGGACGGGGAGCGGGACTGCCTACGAGCAGTACTTC
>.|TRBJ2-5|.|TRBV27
CASRTSQETQYF
TGTGCCAGCCGAACCTCTCAAGAGACCCAGTACTTC
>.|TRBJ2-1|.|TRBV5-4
CASSLASGALDNEQFF
TGTGCCAGCAGCTTGGCCTCGGGGGCGTTGGACAATGAGCAGTTCTTC
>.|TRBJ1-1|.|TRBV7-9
CASSPGNWVNTEAFF
TGTGCCAGCAGTCCAGGTAATTGGGTGAACACTGAAGCTTTCTTT
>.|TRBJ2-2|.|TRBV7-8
CASSPPGQGFEELFF
TGTGCCAGCAGCCCCCCCGGACAAGGATTCGAGGAGCTGTTTTTT
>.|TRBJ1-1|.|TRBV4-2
CASSQDSAKTPMNTEAFF
TGTGCCAGCAGCCAAGATTCCGCCAAGACCCCAATGAACACTGAAGCTTTCTTT
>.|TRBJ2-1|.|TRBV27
CASSFYRSSYNEQFF
TGTGCCAGCAGTTTCTACAGAAGCTCCTACAATGAGCAGTTCTTC
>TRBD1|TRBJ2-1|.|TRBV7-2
CASSSRQGYNEQFF
TGTGCCAGCAGCTCCCGACAGGGTTACAATGAGCAGTTCTTC
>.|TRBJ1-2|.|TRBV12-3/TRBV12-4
CASSSTTYGYTF
TGTGCCAGCAGTTCTACAACCTATGGCTACACCTTC
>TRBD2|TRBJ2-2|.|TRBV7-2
CASSLRASGSFRGELFF
TGTGCCAGCAGCCTACGAGCTAGCGGGAGCTTTCGCGGGGAGCTGTTTTTT
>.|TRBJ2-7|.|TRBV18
CASSPTSYYEQYF
TGTGCCAGCTCACCCACCAGCTACTACGAGCAGTACTTC
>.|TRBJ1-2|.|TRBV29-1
CSVETGYGYTF
TGCAGCGTTGAAACAGGGTATGGCTACACCTTC
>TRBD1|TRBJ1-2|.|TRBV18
CASSGPGGNYGYTF
TGTGCCAGCTCAGGACCAGGGGGGAACTATGGCTACACCTTC
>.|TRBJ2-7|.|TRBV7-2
CASSPEGREAGEQYF
TGTGCCAGCAGCCCCGAGGGCAGGGAGGCCGGCGAGCAGTACTTC
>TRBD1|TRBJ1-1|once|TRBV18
CASSPPGQKMNTEAFF
TGTGCCAGCTCACCGCCGGGACAGAAGATGAACACTGAAGCTTTCTTT
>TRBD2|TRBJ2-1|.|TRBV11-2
CASSSLGGGLSYNEQFF
TGTGCCAGCAGCAGTCTTGGCGGGGGGCTCTCCTACAATGAGCAGTTCTTC
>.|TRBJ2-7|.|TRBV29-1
CSVGRGDEQYF
TGCAGCGTTGGCAGGGGAGACGAGCAGTACTTC